This T cell receptor (beta chain) was documented in a study of blood T cell repertoires in COVID-19 (dated by TCRdb to between 2020 and 2021). Regarding the study in general: Samples covering the acute and convalescent phases of COVID-19 were provided by collaborators in the United States, Italy and Spain. Samples were obtained from the ongoing ImmuneRACE study (first 160 participants) and from about 1,300 subjects provided by 6 global collaborators. The prospective study material was composed of cDNA or gDNA derived from T cells, B-cell-depleted T cells, or PBMCs. HLA class I and class II types, where available, came from metadata supplied by the sample provider rather than from assay-based typing. A de-identified subject ID, COVID-19 status, age in years and sex were almost always included in the sample metadata. Deeply sampled blood TCRbeta repertoires from subjects exposed to, actively infected with, or recovered from COVID-19 were included in the dataset. The repertoires were released in a freely available public database intended as a resource for research on the immune response to SARS-CoV-2. The study at large found these results: The quantity of clinical and demographic metadata differed by source and by participant and was supplied without curation.

The immunoSEQ Assay, a bias-controlled multiplex PCR, was used to amplify TCRbeta CDR3 regions from genomic DNA. The paper's data handling went like this. The number of nucleated cells in each sample was estimated from the amplification of reference gene primers within the assay. To quantify the absolute abundance of each unique TCRbeta CDR3 rearrangement, sequence reads were collapsed and filtered. Productive Simpson clonality was computed per sample as the square root of Simpson's diversity index over productive rearrangements. TCRdb provides this immuneACCESS table in a form limited to in-frame rearrangements. Some clones are lacking; in checked studies, under half of them reflect an unresolved V gene, and why the rest are absent is not known. The V and J calls and clone size were taken over from that table, and D and trimming were inferred from the DNA. The sample contains tens of thousands of clones, roughly 80% of them found a single time. Of the sample, under 20% is held by the ten largest clones.

The germline V gene gives CDR1 as KGHSH and CDR2 as LQKENI. The CDR3 numbers 14 residues from cysteine through phenylalanine. Of the read, only the CDR3 DNA is kept; its 42 bases are in frame from base 1. The V end gives up 1 base and the J end 8 bases, leaving 2 bases in the junction not matched to a gene. Collaborating institutions collected whole blood in K2EDTA tubes following their own protocols. For TCRbeta analysis, collaborators shipped samples in one of three forms: frozen whole blood, isolated PBMCs, or DNA extracted from either of those sample types. With regard to this clone: Its antigen is still unknown. Nothing much larger sits one base from this clone, and base qualities are not available. The same CDR3 arises from other DNA sequences in this sample as well.

The specimen was peripheral blood. This clonotype originated in a woman in her sixties or seventies with acute or convalescent COVID-19. The chain is assembled from TRBV18 and TRBJ1-6, and TRBD1 aligns with 7 junction nucleotides. The CDR3 reads as follows: CASSPRQGDSPLHF. The sequenced DNA: TGTGCCAGCTCACCACGACAGGGAGATTCACCCCTCCACTTT.